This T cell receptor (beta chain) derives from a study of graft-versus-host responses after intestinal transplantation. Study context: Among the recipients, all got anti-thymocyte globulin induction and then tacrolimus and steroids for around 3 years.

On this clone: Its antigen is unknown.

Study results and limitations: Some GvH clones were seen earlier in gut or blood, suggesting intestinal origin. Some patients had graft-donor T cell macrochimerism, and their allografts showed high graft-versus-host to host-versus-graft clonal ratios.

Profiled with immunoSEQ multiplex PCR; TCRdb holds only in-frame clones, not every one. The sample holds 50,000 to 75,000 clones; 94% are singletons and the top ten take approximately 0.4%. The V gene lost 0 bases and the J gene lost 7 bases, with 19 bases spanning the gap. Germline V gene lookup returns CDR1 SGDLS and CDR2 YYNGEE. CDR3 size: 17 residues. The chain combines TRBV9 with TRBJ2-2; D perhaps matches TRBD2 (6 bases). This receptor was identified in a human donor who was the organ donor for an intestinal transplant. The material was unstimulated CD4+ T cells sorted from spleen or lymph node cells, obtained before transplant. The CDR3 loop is CASSVATWTGDGGELFF. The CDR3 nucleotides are TGTGCCAGCAGCGTAGCTACTTGGACGGGGGACGGCGGGGAGCTGTTTTTT.